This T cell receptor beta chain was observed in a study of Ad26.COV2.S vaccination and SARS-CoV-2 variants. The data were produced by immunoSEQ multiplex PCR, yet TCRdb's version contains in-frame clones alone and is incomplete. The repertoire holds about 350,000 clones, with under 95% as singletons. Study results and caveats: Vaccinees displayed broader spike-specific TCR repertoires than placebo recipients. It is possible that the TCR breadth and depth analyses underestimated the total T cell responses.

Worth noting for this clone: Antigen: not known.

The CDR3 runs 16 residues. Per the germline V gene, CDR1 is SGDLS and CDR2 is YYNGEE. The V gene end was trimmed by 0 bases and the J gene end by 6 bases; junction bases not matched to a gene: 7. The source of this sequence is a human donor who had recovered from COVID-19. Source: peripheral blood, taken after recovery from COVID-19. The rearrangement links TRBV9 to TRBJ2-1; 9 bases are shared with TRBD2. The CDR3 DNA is TGTGCCAGCAGCGTAGAGGGCGGGGGGGCTAGCAATGAGCAGTTCTTC. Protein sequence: CASSVEGGGASNEQFF.